This TCR beta chain appears in the sequencing data of a study of identical twins. General study results and limits: Twin pairs' shared out-of-frame alpha sequences were enriched in low generation probability. While abundant cord blood beta clonotypes carried fewer insertions, memory repertoires showed no such pattern.

Template switching introduced a universal primer site, and the cDNA bore unique molecular identifiers. TCRdb re-called the 5' RACE reads with MiXCR, one entry per CDR3 protein. The sample yields 1.5 million to 2 million distinct CDR3 sequences, under 35% seen once. The CDR3 extends over 15 amino acids. V shed 4 bases and J 1 base; nucleotides not matched to a gene: 4. This clonotype came up a few times. Antigen specificity is unknown. This TCR came from a newborn girl in good health. Sequencing used cord blood. This rearrangement joins TRBV12-3 or TRBV12-4 to TRBJ2-4, with 7 bases aligning to TRBD2. Here the CDR3 DNA reads TGTGCCAGCAGTTCGACTAGCCGCGCCAAAAACATTCAGTACTTC. This codes for CASSSTSRAKNIQYF.